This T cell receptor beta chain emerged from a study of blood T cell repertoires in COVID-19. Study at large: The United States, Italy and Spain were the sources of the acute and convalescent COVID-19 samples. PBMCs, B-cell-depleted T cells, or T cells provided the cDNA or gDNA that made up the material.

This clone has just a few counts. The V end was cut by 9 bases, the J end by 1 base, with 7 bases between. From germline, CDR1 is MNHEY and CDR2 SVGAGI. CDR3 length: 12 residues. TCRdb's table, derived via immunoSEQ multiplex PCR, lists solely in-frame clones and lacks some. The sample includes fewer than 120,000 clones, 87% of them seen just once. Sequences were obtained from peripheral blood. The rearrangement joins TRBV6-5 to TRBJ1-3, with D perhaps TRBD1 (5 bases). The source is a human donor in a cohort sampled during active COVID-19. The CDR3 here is CASRGSGNTIYF. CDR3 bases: TGTGCCAGTAGGGGTTCTGGAAACACCATATATTTT.